These 27 T cell receptor beta chains originate from one sample sequenced in a study of PD-L1 blockade in urothelial cancer. The time point here: pretreatment peripheral blood. Here immunoSEQ multiplex PCR was the method, and the copy in TCRdb shows in-frame clones only, minus some. The data show some 65,000 clones, around 81% seen once. The source material was PBMCs, sampled around atezolizumab (anti-PD-L1) treatment. These receptors came from a man in his 70s with urothelial cancer.

The chain links TRBV6-6 to TRBJ2-5, with D possibly TRBD1 on 6 matching bases. V was shortened by 5 bases and J by 1 base, with 14 bases between the two germline ends. Germline V gene lookup returns CDR1 MNHNY and CDR2 SVGAGI (reference sequence). The CDR3 has 15 residues. This chain's CDR3 is CASSNRRQAQETQYF. The CDR3 DNA reads as TGTGCCAGCAGTAACCGCCGACAGGCCCAAGAGACCCAGTACTTC.

V is TRBV5-6 and J is TRBJ1-2; D is possibly TRBD1 (5 bases). V lost 3 bases, J lost 0 bases, and 15 bases lay in between. Germline CDR1 SGHDT, CDR2 YYEEEE. This CDR3 spans 16 amino acids. The CDR3: CASSSLTSTANYGYTF. The CDR3 bases are TGTGCCAGCAGCTCCCTAACCTCGACAGCTAACTATGGCTACACCTTC.

The CDR3 DNA reads TGCGCCAGCAGCTTGGGGCTAGCGGGGAGACTTTCCTACGAGCAGTACTTC. Translated: CASSLGLAGRLSYEQYF. The chain links TRBV5-1 to TRBJ2-7; the match to TRBD2 covers 9 bases. Trimming at V came to 0 bases and at J to 1 base, leaving 8 bases not matched to a gene. Germline CDR1 and CDR2: SGHRS and YFSETQ. CDR3 length: 17 residues.

V and J are TRBV2 and TRBJ1-4; 7 bases line up with TRBD1. CDR3 length equals 17 residues. Germline V gene lookup returns CDR1 SNHLY and CDR2 FYNNEI. Germline trimming cut 5 bases from V and 0 bases from J; bases unmatched to any gene: 9. The CDR3 DNA sequence: TGTGCCAGCAGTATCTTCAGGCAGGGGGCAACTAATGAAAAACTGTTTTTT. Amino acid sequence: CASSIFRQGATNEKLFF.

The chain links TRBV6-5 to TRBJ2-1; 11 positions agree with TRBD2. V lost 2 bases and J lost 4; bases outside the gene matches: 1. This CDR3 contains 15 residues. Germline V gene sequence: CDR1 MNHEY, CDR2 SVGAGI. In DNA, the CDR3 is TGTGCCAGCAGTTACCTAGCGGGAGGTTACAATGAGCAGTTCTTC. Translated, it gives CASSYLAGGYNEQFF.

This chain connects TRBV5-5 to TRBJ1-3; TRBD1 is a possible D gene (5 bases). The length of the CDR3 is 14 residues. Germline V lookup: CDR1 SGHKS, CDR2 YYEKEE (reference sequence). Deletions cut 4 bases from V and 4 bases from J, with 12 bases between. CDR3 loop: CASSPGHGGNTIYF. The CDR3, as DNA: TGTGCCAGCAGCCCCGGACATGGGGGAAACACCATATATTTT.

The chain joins TRBV10-1 to TRBJ2-2; 8 bases align to TRBD1. The germline CDR1 and CDR2 sequences are WNHNN and SYGVQD (reference sequence). V was clipped by 7 bases and J by 1 base; unmatched bases: 5. The CDR3 extends over 15 amino acids. The CDR3 here is CASTPGTGNTGELFF. In DNA form, the CDR3 reads TGCGCCAGCACCCCGGGGACAGGGAACACCGGGGAGCTGTTTTTT.

The rearrangement joins TRBV11-2 to TRBJ2-5, with TRBD2 identical over 12 bases. The CDR3 runs 17 residues. The V gene end was trimmed by 1 base and the J gene end by 5 bases; junction bases not matched to a gene: 8. Per germline, CDR1 SGHAT and CDR2 FQNNGV. As DNA, the CDR3 is TGTGCCAGCAGCTTAGGCATACGACTAGCGGGAGAGGAGACCCAGTACTTC. This codes for CASSLGIRLAGEETQYF.

The V gene is TRBV4-1, the J gene TRBJ2-7; the D gene is possibly TRBD1 (5 bases). Germline values: CDR1 MGHRA, CDR2 YSYEKL. V was cut by 5 bases and J by 5 bases, with 13 bases left in between. This CDR3 comprises 13 residues. CDR3: CASSSYDSHEQYF. DNA of the CDR3: TGCGCCAGCAGCTCGTACGACAGCCACGAGCAGTACTTC.

The CDR3 protein is CASSRGQGLETQYF. The CDR3 DNA follows: TGCGCCAGCAGCAGGGGACAGGGTTTGGAGACCCAGTACTTC. The J gene is TRBJ2-5, the V gene TRBV5-1; 9 bases fit TRBD1. The CDR3 contains 14 residues. V trimming: 4 bases; J trimming: 5 bases; junction bases outside the gene matches: 6. CDR1 and CDR2 (germline): SGHRS, YFSETQ.

This clone is a singleton in its sample. The chain is built from TRBV30 and TRBJ1-6; a weak D match, TRBD1 (6 bases). CDR1 is GTSNPN, CDR2 SVGIG, per germline (reference sequence). This CDR3 has 13 amino acids. V dropped 2 bases and J dropped 8 bases, with 10 bases sitting between them. In nucleotides, the CDR3 is TGTGCCTGGAGTCAGGGGTCTCATTCACCCCTCCACTTT. Protein: CAWSQGSHSPLHF.

J is TRBJ2-5 and V is TRBV9, with a possible D match to TRBD2 (5 bases). This CDR3 has 13 residues. V dropped 0 bases and J dropped 5 bases, with 8 bases sitting between them. Germline CDR1 is SGDLS and CDR2 is YYNGEE. CDR3 sequence reads: CASSVAGRETQYF. As DNA, the CDR3 is TGTGCCAGCAGCGTAGCGGGAAGGGAGACCCAGTACTTC.

This chain links TRBV5-4 with TRBJ2-1; 11 bases agree with TRBD2. J was trimmed by 9 bases and V by 1 base; bases with no gene match: 6. The CDR3 runs 15 residues. Germline V gives CDR1 SGHNT, CDR2 YYREEE (reference sequence). The CDR3, as DNA: TGTGCCAGCAGCTTGTTGGTAGCGGGAGGGGGTGAGCAGTTCTTC. It is translated as CASSLLVAGGGEQFF. The full variable domain, with the rest looked up from reference TRBV5-4 and TRBJ2-1, is ETGVTQSPTHLIKTRGQQVTLRCSSQSGHNTVSWYQQALGQGPQFIFQYYREEENGRGNFPPRFSGLQFPNYSSELNVNALELDDSALYLCASSLLVAGGGEQFFGPGTRLTVL.

The chain combines TRBV18 with TRBJ2-7; a possible D gene is TRBD2 (6 bases). Trimming removed 3 bases from V and 7 bases from J, with 13 bases in between. CDR3 size: 13 residues. CDR1 and CDR2 (germline): KGHSH, LQKENI. The CDR3 DNA reads as TGTGCCAGCTCACCCTTGGCGGGGCGTGAGCAGTACTTC. This codes for CASSPLAGREQYF.

The V and J genes are TRBV5-1 and TRBJ2-1; 10 nucleotides agree with TRBD1. V was clipped by 4 bases and J by 2 bases; unmatched bases: 3. The CDR3 loop spans 15 amino acids. Looked up from germline, CDR1 is SGHRS and CDR2 is YFSETQ. The CDR3 sequence: CASSRTGGTYNEQFF. The CDR3 bases are TGCGCCAGCAGCCGGACAGGGGGGACCTACAATGAGCAGTTCTTC.

The rearrangement uses TRBV5-4 and TRBJ2-6; TRBD2 matches 12 bases. The germline CDR1 and CDR2 sequences are SGHNT and YYREEE (reference sequence). The CDR3 totals 19 residues. V was clipped by 3 bases and J by 1 base; unmatched bases: 8. The CDR3, as DNA: TGTGCCAGCAGCTGGTCTAGCGGGAGGGCCCTTTCTGGGGCCAACGTCCTGACTTTC. This translates into CASSWSSGRALSGANVLTF.

The J gene is TRBJ1-2, the V gene TRBV9; tentatively, D is TRBD1 (6 bases). This CDR3 has 14 amino acids. V was cut by 4 bases and J by 1 base, with 11 bases left in between. Germline V gene lookup returns CDR1 SGDLS and CDR2 YYNGEE. CDR3: CASSPRTDNYGYTF. The CDR3 region has the DNA TGTGCCAGCAGCCCAAGGACAGATAACTATGGCTACACCTTC.

V gene TRBV28 combines with J gene TRBJ2-7, with no clear D. Germline V gene data show CDR1 as MDHEN and CDR2 as SYDVKM. This CDR3 contains 13 residues. The V and J ends lost 4 bases and 2 bases respectively, with 9 bases between them. The CDR3 DNA follows: TGTGCCAGCAGTTCCCCGTCCCCCTACGAGCAGTACTTC. Translating gives CASSSPSPYEQYF.

This chain links TRBV9 with TRBJ2-3; weak D call: TRBD1 (7 bases). Germline loops: CDR1 SGDLS, CDR2 YYNGEE. This CDR3 has 15 amino acids. The V gene lost 4 bases and the J gene lost 6 bases, with 18 bases spanning the gap. CDR3 region: CASSPRDSSLDTQYF. CDR3 DNA sequence: TGTGCCAGCAGCCCGCGGGACAGCTCTCTGGATACGCAGTATTTT.

The chain uses TRBV6-6 and TRBJ2-3; possible D gene TRBD2, 5 bases. Trimming pared 6 bases from V and 0 bases from J, leaving 10 bases between. This CDR3 has 14 residues. Germline V CDR1 and CDR2: MNHNY, SVGAGI (reference sequence). The CDR3 is CASRSGVSTDTQYF. The CDR3 DNA follows: TGTGCCAGCAGGTCCGGGGTTAGCACAGATACGCAGTATTTT.

The rearrangement uses TRBV6-6 and TRBJ2-2; 7 bases are shared with TRBD1. Germline trimming cut 6 bases from V and 4 bases from J; bases unmatched to any gene: 11. The CDR3 is made up of 16 amino acids. Germline V gene sequence: CDR1 MNHNY, CDR2 SVGAGI (reference sequence). The chain's CDR3 is CASSLDRDGGTGELFF. The DNA for the CDR3 is TGTGCCAGCAGCCTTGACAGGGATGGGGGCACCGGGGAGCTGTTTTTT.

CDR3 sequence reads: CASSSLLAGVGYNEQFF. Here the CDR3 DNA reads TGTGCCAGCAGCTCACTCTTAGCGGGAGTAGGCTACAATGAGCAGTTCTTC. The rearrangement uses TRBV7-9 and TRBJ2-1, with 9 bases fitting TRBD2. Germline trimming cut 4 bases from V and 3 bases from J; bases unmatched to any gene: 10. Germline loops: CDR1 SEHNR, CDR2 FQNEAQ (reference sequence). The CDR3 is made up of 17 amino acids.

The V gene is TRBV4-2, the J gene TRBJ2-1, with 13 bases matching TRBD2. The germline gives CDR1 LGHNA, CDR2 YNFKEQ. This CDR3 has 18 residues. With V trimmed by 0 bases and J by 8 bases, 10 bases remained unmatched. The CDR3 nucleotides are TGTGCCAGCAGCCAAGATACGGGACTAGCGGGAAGGCTTTATGAGCAGTTCTTC. Its protein product is CASSQDTGLAGRLYEQFF.

The rearrangement uses TRBV15 and TRBJ2-3, with TRBD2 matching over 7 bases. The CDR3 covers 16 residues. V lost 1 base, J lost 6 bases, and 10 bases stayed unmatched. The germline V gene has CDR1 LNHNV and CDR2 YYDKDF (reference sequence). The CDR3: CATSRGVAGETDTQYF. CDR3 nucleotide sequence: TGTGCCACCAGCAGAGGGGTGGCGGGAGAAACCGATACGCAGTATTTT.

The chain couples TRBV12-5 to TRBJ2-7, with TRBD1 identical over 8 bases. Trimming cost V 6 bases and J 0 bases; bases outside gene matches: 7. Germline CDR1 reads LGHNT; CDR2 reads FRNRAP. This CDR3 is built from 15 residues. For the CDR3, the DNA is TGTGCTAGTGGCCCGACAGGGGTCAGCTCCTACGAGCAGTACTTC. Translating gives CASGPTGVSSYEQYF.

The rearrangement uses TRBV28 and TRBJ1-5, with 8 nucleotides matching TRBD1. The germline V gene encodes CDR1 MDHEN and CDR2 SYDVKM. J was trimmed by 6 bases and V by 6 bases; bases with no gene match: 13. The CDR3 is 16 residues long. CDR3 sequence (DNA): TGTGCCAGCAGGCTACCCCGGCAGGGGGCGAGTCAGCCCCAGCATTTT. This encodes CASRLPRQGASQPQHF.

This chain uses TRBV15 with TRBJ2-1; D gene uncertain. V lost 0 bases and J 7 bases, leaving 7 bases between the germline ends. The germline V gene encodes CDR1 LNHNV and CDR2 YYDKDF (reference sequence). The CDR3 sequence is 13 residues long. CDR3 in amino acids: CATSRDNPNEQFF. The DNA for the CDR3 is TGTGCCACCAGCAGAGATAATCCGAATGAGCAGTTCTTC.